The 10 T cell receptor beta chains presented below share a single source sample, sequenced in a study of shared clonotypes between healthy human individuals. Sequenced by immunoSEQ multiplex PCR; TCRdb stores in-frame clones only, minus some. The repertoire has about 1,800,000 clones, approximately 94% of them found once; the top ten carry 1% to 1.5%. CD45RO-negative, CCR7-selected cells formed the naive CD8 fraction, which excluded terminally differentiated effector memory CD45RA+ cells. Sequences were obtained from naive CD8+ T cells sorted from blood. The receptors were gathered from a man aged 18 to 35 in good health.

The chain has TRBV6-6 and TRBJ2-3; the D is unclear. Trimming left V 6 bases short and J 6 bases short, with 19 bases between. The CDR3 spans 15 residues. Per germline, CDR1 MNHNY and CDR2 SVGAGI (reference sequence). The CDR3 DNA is TGTGCCAGCAGCCAACTTGACCCCGCCACGGATACGCAGTATTTT. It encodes CASSQLDPATDTQYF.

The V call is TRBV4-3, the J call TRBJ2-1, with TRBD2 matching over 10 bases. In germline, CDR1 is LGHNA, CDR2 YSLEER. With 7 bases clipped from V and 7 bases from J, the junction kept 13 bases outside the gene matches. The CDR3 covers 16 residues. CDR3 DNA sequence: TGCGCCAGCACCCCACAAGCGGGGGGGGAGGCGAATGAGCAGTTCTTC. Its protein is CASTPQAGGEANEQFF.

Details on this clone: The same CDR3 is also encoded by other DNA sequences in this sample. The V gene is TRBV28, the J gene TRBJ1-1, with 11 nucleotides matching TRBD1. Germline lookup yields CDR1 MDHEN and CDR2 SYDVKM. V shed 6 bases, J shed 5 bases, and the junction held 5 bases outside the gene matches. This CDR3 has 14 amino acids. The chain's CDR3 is CASSLDRGQTEAFF. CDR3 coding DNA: TGTGCCAGCAGCCTGGACAGGGGGCAAACTGAAGCTTTCTTT. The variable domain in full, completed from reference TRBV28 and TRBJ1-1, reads DVKVTQSSRYLVKRTGEKVFLECVQDMDHENMFWYRQDPGLGLRLIYFSYDVKMKEKGDIPEGYSVSREKKERFSLILESASTNQTSMYLCASSLDRGQTEAFFGQGTRLTVV.

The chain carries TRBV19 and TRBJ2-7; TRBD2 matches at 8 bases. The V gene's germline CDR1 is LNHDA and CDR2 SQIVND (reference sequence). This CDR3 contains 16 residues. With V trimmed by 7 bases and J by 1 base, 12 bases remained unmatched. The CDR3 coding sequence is TGTGCCAGTAAACCAGCGGGAGACCGTTTTTCCTACGAGCAGTACTTC. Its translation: CASKPAGDRFSYEQYF.

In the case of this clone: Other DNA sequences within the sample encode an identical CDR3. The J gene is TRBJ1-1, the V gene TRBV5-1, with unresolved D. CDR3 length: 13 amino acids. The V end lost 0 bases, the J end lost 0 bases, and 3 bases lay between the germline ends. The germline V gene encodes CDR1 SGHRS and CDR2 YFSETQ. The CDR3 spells CASSLGLNTEAFF. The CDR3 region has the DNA TGCGCCAGCAGCTTGGGGCTGAACACTGAAGCTTTCTTT.

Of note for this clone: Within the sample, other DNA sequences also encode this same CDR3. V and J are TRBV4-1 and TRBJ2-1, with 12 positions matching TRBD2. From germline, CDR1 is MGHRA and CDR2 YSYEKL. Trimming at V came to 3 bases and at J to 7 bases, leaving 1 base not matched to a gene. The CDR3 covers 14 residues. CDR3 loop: CASSQLAGGNEQFF. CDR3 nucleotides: TGCGCCAGCAGCCAGCTAGCGGGAGGGAATGAGCAGTTCTTC.

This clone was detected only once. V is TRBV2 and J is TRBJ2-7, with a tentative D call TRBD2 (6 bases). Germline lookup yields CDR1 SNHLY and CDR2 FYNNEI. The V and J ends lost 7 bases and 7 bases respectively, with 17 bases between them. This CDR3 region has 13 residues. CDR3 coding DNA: TGTGCCAGCACCCCGGGAGCCCCGGGTGAGCAGTACTTC. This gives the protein CASTPGAPGEQYF.

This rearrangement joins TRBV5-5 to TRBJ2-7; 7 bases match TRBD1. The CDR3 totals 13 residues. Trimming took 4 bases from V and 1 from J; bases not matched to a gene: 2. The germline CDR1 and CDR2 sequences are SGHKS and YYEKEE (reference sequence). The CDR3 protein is CASSEQGSYEQYF. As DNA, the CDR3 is TGTGCCAGCAGCGAACAGGGGTCCTACGAGCAGTACTTC.

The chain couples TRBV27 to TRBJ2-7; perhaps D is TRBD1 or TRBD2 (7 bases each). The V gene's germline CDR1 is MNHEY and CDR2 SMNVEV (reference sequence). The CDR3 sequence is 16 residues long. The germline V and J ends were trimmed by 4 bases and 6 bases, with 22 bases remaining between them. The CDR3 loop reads CASSSVHGQGGIEQYF. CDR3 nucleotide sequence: TGTGCCAGCAGTTCCGTGCACGGGCAGGGGGGGATCGAGCAGTACTTC.

This chain's CDR3 is CASSGTLNTGELFF. For the CDR3, the DNA is TGTGCCAGCAGCGGCACTTTGAACACCGGGGAGCTGTTTTTT. The gene calls are TRBV6-5 and TRBJ2-2; D gene unclear. This CDR3 contains 14 residues. V was trimmed by 6 bases and J by 1 base, leaving 9 bases between them. Per the germline V gene, CDR1 is MNHEY and CDR2 is SVGAGI.